The rows below give T cell receptor beta chains drawn from one sample of a study of blood T cells in healthy people across ages. TCRdb independently ran MiXCR on the 5' RACE reads; one entry per CDR3 protein. The data show some 690,000 distinct CDR3 sequences, 22% seen once. Sequencing was performed on blood. Source of these receptors: an older man in good health. CDR3s include the opening cysteine and the closing phenylalanine or tryptophan. The D gene is left open where the match is weak. The size of a clone is reported for some rows only, either as once, few or many, or as a class for expanded clones.

clone_size,j_call,v_call,d_call,cdr3_aa,cdr3_nt
.,TRBJ2-5,TRBV5-1,.,CASSPSDRIREETQYF,TGCGCCAGCAGCCCCAGCGACAGGATTCGGGAAGAGACCCAGTACTTC
few,TRBJ2-1,TRBV10-3,.,CAISESGANEQFF,TGTGCCATCAGTGAGTCTGGGGCCAATGAGCAGTTCTTC
few,TRBJ2-1,TRBV12-3/TRBV12-4,.,CASSTDDEQFF,TGTGCCAGCAGTACCGACGATGAGCAGTTCTTC
few,TRBJ2-7,TRBV20-1,TRBD1,CRPTGAEEQYF,TGCAGGCCCACAGGGGCTGAAGAGCAGTACTTC
.,TRBJ1-3,TRBV29-1,.,CSARGPPNTIYF,TGTAGCGCCAGGGGACCGCCGAACACCATATATTTT
few,TRBJ2-3,TRBV18,.,CASSGGTGTDTQYF,TGTGCCAGCTCGGGAGGGACAGGCACAGATACGCAGTATTTT
many,TRBJ2-6,TRBV7-9,.,CASSMTSSSGANVLTF,TGTGCCAGCAGCATGACTAGTTCCTCTGGGGCCAACGTCCTGACTTTC
.,TRBJ2-4,TRBV7-2,TRBD2,CASSNLAGGLAKNIQYF,TGTGCCAGCAGCAACTTAGCGGGTGGACTAGCCAAAAACATTCAGTACTTC
few,TRBJ2-2,TRBV13,TRBD2,CASSLRGSGRWNTGELFF,TGTGCCAGCAGCTTACGCGGTAGCGGGAGATGGAACACCGGGGAGCTGTTTTTT
few,TRBJ2-3,TRBV20-1,.,CSATPPSGVGDTQYF,TGCAGTGCTACTCCCCCTTCGGGAGTGGGAGATACGCAGTATTTT
.,TRBJ1-4,TRBV7-9,TRBD1,CASSDQGAANEKLFF,TGTGCCAGCAGCGATCAGGGGGCCGCTAATGAAAAACTGTTTTTT
few,TRBJ1-1,TRBV5-1,.,CASRAGGNTEAFF,TGCGCCAGCAGGGCCGGGGGGAACACTGAAGCTTTCTTT
.,TRBJ2-1,TRBV2,.,CASRGGPYNEQFF,TGTGCCAGCAGGGGGGGGCCCTACAATGAGCAGTTCTTC
once,TRBJ2-3,TRBV7-8,.,CASFGMSGVMGADTQYF,TGTGCCAGCTTTGGGATGTCGGGAGTGATGGGGGCAGATACGCAGTATTTT
few,TRBJ2-2,TRBV6-5,.,CATTATNTGELFF,TGTGCCACGACCGCTACGAACACCGGGGAGCTGTTTTTT
few,TRBJ2-2,TRBV7-2,.,CASSLFPSNSNTGELFF,TGTGCCAGCAGCTTATTCCCAAGCAACTCGAACACCGGGGAGCTGTTTTTT
.,TRBJ2-4,TRBV29-1,TRBD2,CSVESPGGPSGGNIQYF,TGCAGCGTTGAATCACCGGGAGGCCCATCCGGCGGAAACATTCAGTACTTC
few,TRBJ2-7,TRBV18,.,CASSPVMTGVSYEQYF,TGTGCCAGCTCACCCGTGATGACGGGGGTCTCCTACGAGCAGTACTTC
few,TRBJ1-1,TRBV20-1,.,CSARDPGRPVNTEAFF,TGCAGTGCTAGAGACCCAGGGAGGCCGGTGAACACTGAAGCTTTCTTT
few,TRBJ2-2,TRBV12-3/TRBV12-4,.,CASTSSGWGRNTGELFF,TGTGCCAGCACCTCCTCAGGCTGGGGGCGCAACACCGGGGAGCTGTTTTTT
many,TRBJ1-5,TRBV12-3/TRBV12-4,.,CASSLWAGNQPQHF,TGTGCCAGCAGTTTATGGGCAGGCAATCAGCCCCAGCATTTT
.,TRBJ1-1,TRBV18,.,CASSRSRDSMNTEAFF,TGTGCCAGCTCACGATCCCGGGACTCCATGAACACTGAAGCTTTCTTT
many,TRBJ1-6,TRBV7-8,.,CASGDNSPLHF,TGTGCCAGCGGAGATAATTCACCCCTCCACTTT
few,TRBJ2-1,TRBV12-3/TRBV12-4,TRBD2,CASSFAGLAAEQFF,TGTGCCAGCAGTTTTGCGGGACTAGCCGCCGAGCAGTTCTTC
few,TRBJ2-5,TRBV18,TRBD2,CASSPRTSGGQETQYF,TGTGCCAGCTCTCCCCGGACTAGCGGGGGCCAAGAGACCCAGTACTTC
many,TRBJ2-1,TRBV7-2,TRBD2,CASSLELAGGHEQFF,TGTGCCAGCAGCTTAGAACTAGCGGGAGGGCATGAGCAGTTCTTC
.,TRBJ2-5,TRBV7-9,TRBD1,CASSLASGGVETQYF,TGTGCCAGCAGCTTAGCCTCAGGGGGCGTCGAGACCCAGTACTTC
few,TRBJ2-3,TRBV20-1,.,CSASGLAPDTQYF,TGCAGTGCTTCGGGCTTAGCCCCAGATACGCAGTATTTT
.,TRBJ2-2,TRBV12-3/TRBV12-4,.,CASNWGNTGELFF,TGTGCCAGCAACTGGGGTAACACCGGGGAGCTGTTTTTT
.,TRBJ1-2,TRBV28,.,CATKYTGTYGYTF,TGTGCCACCAAGTATACGGGGACTTATGGCTACACCTTC
.,TRBJ2-3,TRBV5-1,TRBD2,CASSERLAGSTDTQYF,TGCGCCAGCAGCGAAAGACTAGCGGGGTCCACAGATACGCAGTATTTT
many,TRBJ2-1,TRBV20-1,.,CSARVPTSYNEQFF,TGCAGTGCTAGAGTTCCAACTTCCTACAATGAGCAGTTCTTC
.,TRBJ2-1,TRBV5-1,TRBD2,CASSLAGSGRGTYNEQFF,TGCGCCAGCAGCTTGGCTGGTAGCGGGAGGGGGACCTACAATGAGCAGTTCTTC
.,TRBJ2-4,TRBV5-5,.,CASSLPAGGDIQYF,TGTGCCAGCAGCTTGCCGGCCGGCGGTGACATTCAGTACTTC
.,TRBJ1-1,TRBV29-1,TRBD1,CSGGDRTDQAFF,TGCAGCGGCGGGGACAGGACCGATCAAGCTTTCTTT
few,TRBJ2-3,TRBV12-5,TRBD2,CASGLLAGGPPDTQYF,TGTGCTAGTGGTTTGTTAGCGGGAGGGCCTCCAGATACGCAGTATTTT
few,TRBJ1-1,TRBV7-9,.,CASNQRQAMNTEAFF,TGTGCCAGCAACCAGAGACAGGCCATGAACACTGAAGCTTTCTTT
few,TRBJ1-2,TRBV6-1,.,CASSEDVNGYGYTF,TGTGCCAGCAGTGAAGATGTGAACGGCTATGGCTACACCTTC
.,TRBJ1-2,TRBV15,.,CATSREGSSGGYTF,TGTGCCACCAGCAGAGAAGGGTCAAGTGGGGGCTACACCTTC
few,TRBJ2-4,TRBV11-2,.,CASSLDGQRGNIRYF,TGTGCCAGCAGCTTAGACGGACAGAGGGGGAACATTCGGTACTTC
.,TRBJ2-1,TRBV24-1,.,CATSGPTGYGENEQFF,TGTGCCACCAGTGGTCCTACAGGGTACGGAGAAAATGAGCAGTTCTTC
.,TRBJ2-1,TRBV6-1,TRBD2,CASSRTAGGPLNEQFF,TGTGCCAGCAGCCGAACGGCGGGAGGGCCTTTAAATGAGCAGTTCTTC
few,TRBJ1-2,TRBV7-2,.,CASSLARDTYGYTF,TGTGCCAGCAGCTTAGCTAGGGATACCTATGGCTACACCTTC
.,TRBJ2-3,TRBV5-1,TRBD1,CASRPDRVLRTDTQYF,TGCGCCAGCAGACCGGACAGGGTCTTGAGGACAGATACGCAGTATTTT